These 25 T cell receptor beta chains share one sample of origin, sequenced in a study of blood T cells in healthy people across ages. With a J-beta primer mix and a sample-barcoded 5' primer, a second PCR ran about 6 to 11 cycles. Using its own MiXCR run on the 5' RACE reads, TCRdb lists one record per CDR3 protein. Of around 1,100,000 distinct CDR3 sequences in the sample, roughly two fifths are singletons; the top ten hold approximately 14%. The source material was blood. These receptors all stem from a man aged 18 to 29 in good health.

The CDR3 here is CASSGTARADTQYF. The CDR3 DNA reads TGTGCCAGCAGTGGCACCGCGAGGGCAGATACGCAGTATTTT. This sequence joins TRBV12-3 or TRBV12-4 and TRBJ2-3; a weak D match, TRBD2 (5 bases). V was cut by 5 bases and J by 4 bases, with 13 bases left in between. The CDR3 contains 14 residues.

V and J are TRBV10-3 and TRBJ1-4; no clear D gene. The CDR3 spans 12 residues. Trimming cost V 8 bases and J 4 bases, with 8 bases left between them. CDR1 is ENHRY and CDR2 is SYGVKD in the germline V gene. CDR3 protein: CAIGTDNEKLFF. The DNA of the CDR3 is TGTGCCATCGGTACGGATAATGAAAAACTGTTTTTT.

This chain links TRBV20-1 with TRBJ1-5; the match to TRBD1 covers 10 bases. The CDR3 spans 13 residues. The trim removed 6 bases at V and 6 bases at J, leaving 5 bases unmatched. Germline lookup yields CDR1 DFQATT and CDR2 SNEGSKA (reference sequence). DNA of the CDR3: TGCAGTGCCCTGGACAGGGGGAGTCAGCCCCAGCATTTT. The encoded protein is CSALDRGSQPQHF.

This clonotype appeared a few times. The chain employs TRBV10-3 and TRBJ2-5; no firm D call. This CDR3 has 13 residues. Germline V gene data show CDR1 as ENHRY and CDR2 as SYGVKD. V lost 5 bases and J 0 bases, leaving 7 bases between the germline ends. The CDR3: CAISWTDQETQYF. In DNA form, the CDR3 reads TGTGCCATCAGTTGGACGGACCAAGAGACCCAGTACTTC.

This clonotype was observed a handful of times. CDR3 amino acids: CAISPNPVNEKLFF. In DNA, the CDR3 is TGTGCCATCAGTCCCAACCCCGTAAATGAAAAACTGTTTTTT. V is TRBV10-3 and J is TRBJ1-4; no clear D gene. Trimming left V 5 bases short and J 5 bases short, with 12 bases between. This CDR3 is built from 14 residues. CDR1 and CDR2 from the germline V gene are ENHRY and SYGVKD.

The rearrangement uses TRBV5-1 and TRBJ2-5, with TRBD1 as a possible D gene (6 bases). This CDR3 has 14 amino acids. Germline CDR1 and CDR2: SGHRS and YFSETQ. The germline V and J ends were trimmed by 0 bases and 5 bases, with 11 bases remaining between them. CDR3 region: CASSLAGTTETQYF. The CDR3 nucleotides read TGCGCCAGCAGCTTGGCCGGGACAACGGAGACCCAGTACTTC.

This clonotype was seen a handful of times. V is TRBV12-5 and J is TRBJ2-7; TRBD1 matches 7 bases. Germline CDR1 LGHNT, CDR2 FRNRAP. The V gene end was trimmed by 6 bases and the J gene end by 0 bases; junction bases not matched to a gene: 17. The CDR3 runs to 18 residues. DNA for the CDR3: TGTGCTAGTGGATTTACCGGGACAGCGAAGGGTTCCTCCTACGAGCAGTACTTC. Its translation: CASGFTGTAKGSSYEQYF.

This clonotype was detected only a few times. J is TRBJ2-7 and V is TRBV9; D is possibly TRBD1 (6 bases). From germline, CDR1 is SGDLS and CDR2 YYNGEE. V gave up 0 bases and J gave up 2 bases, with 9 bases separating them. This CDR3 comprises 14 residues. CDR3 protein: CASSVAGDTYEQYF. In nucleotides, the CDR3 is TGTGCCAGCAGCGTAGCAGGGGATACCTACGAGCAGTACTTC.

The chain has TRBV20-1 and TRBJ2-2; 10 bases are shared with TRBD1. Trimming cost V 6 bases and J 8 bases; bases outside gene matches: 9. The germline V gene encodes CDR1 DFQATT and CDR2 SNEGSKA (reference sequence). CDR3 length: 14 amino acids. Here the CDR3 reads CSARDRGLRGELFF. CDR3 DNA sequence: TGCAGTGCCCGGGACAGGGGACTCAGGGGGGAGCTGTTTTTT.

The genes are TRBV7-2 and TRBJ1-2; no firm D call. The germline CDR1 and CDR2 sequences are SGHTA and FQGNSA. The CDR3 runs to 17 residues. The V gene lost 1 base and the J gene lost 1 base, with 16 bases spanning the gap. The CDR3 reads CASSLDRSMKLNYGYTF. CDR3 nucleotides: TGTGCCAGCAGCTTAGACCGCTCGATGAAACTTAACTATGGCTACACCTTC.

The chain recombines TRBV2 with TRBJ1-3; D is ambiguous. CDR1 and CDR2 from the germline V gene are SNHLY and FYNNEI. Trimming took 1 base from V and 4 from J, leaving 2 bases between them. The CDR3 totals 12 residues. The CDR3 spells CASSEGGNTIYF. The DNA of the CDR3 is TGTGCCAGCAGTGAAGGGGGAAACACCATATATTTT.

The chain employs TRBV20-1 and TRBJ2-7; D not certain. This CDR3 spans 14 amino acids. Germline assignment: CDR1 DFQATT and CDR2 SNEGSKA (reference sequence). V was cut by 5 bases and J by 0 bases, with 14 bases left in between. The CDR3 DNA sequence: TGCAGTGCTGATGACACTGAAAGCTCCTACGAGCAGTACTTC. Its translation is CSADDTESSYEQYF.

The sample holds a few counts of this clonotype. The gene calls are TRBV4-3 and TRBJ1-1, with D perhaps matching TRBD1 (5 bases). This CDR3 region has 16 residues. Germline loops: CDR1 LGHNA, CDR2 YSLEER. The V end was cut by 0 bases, the J end by 4 bases, with 15 bases between. Here the CDR3 DNA reads TGCGCCAGCAGCCAAGAAACCGGGGGTTCGATCACTGAAGCTTTCTTT. It encodes CASSQETGGSITEAFF.

The chain links TRBV11-2 to TRBJ1-2; TRBD1 is a possible D gene (5 bases). The CDR3 loop spans 14 amino acids. V dropped 1 base and J dropped 1 base, with 7 bases sitting between them. Germline CDR1 is SGHAT and CDR2 is FQNNGV. CDR3 sequence (DNA): TGTGCCAGCAGCTTAGTCGACAGTAACTATGGCTACACCTTC. As protein: CASSLVDSNYGYTF. Full variable domain (remainder filled in from reference TRBV11-2 and TRBJ1-2): EAGVAQSPRYKIIEKRQSVAFWCNPISGHATLYWYQQILGQGPKLLIQFQNNGVVDDSQLPKDRFSAERLKGVDSTLKIQPAKLEDSAVYLCASSLVDSNYGYTFGSGTRLTVV.

Note on this clonotype: Mismatch with germline at one junction end may stem from a read error. The chain carries TRBV4-2 and TRBJ1-5; a possible D gene is TRBD1 (5 bases). Per the germline V gene, CDR1 is LGHNA and CDR2 is YNFKEQ. This CDR3 region has 15 residues. The CDR3 loop is CVSSQEGQGNQPQHF. The CDR3 nucleotides are TGTGTCAGCAGCCAAGAAGGACAAGGGAATCAGCCCCAGCATTTT.

This clonotype has just a few counts. The chain is built from TRBV6-2 or TRBV6-3 and TRBJ2-3, with D uncertain. With 7 bases removed from V and 2 bases from J, the gap between germline ends came to 10 bases. Per the germline V gene, CDR1 is MNHEY and CDR2 is SVGEGT. The CDR3 consists of 13 residues. As DNA, the CDR3 is TGTGCCAGCACGAGCAGCTACACAGATACGCAGTATTTT. Translating gives CASTSSYTDTQYF.

The chain uses TRBV9 and TRBJ2-3, with D maybe TRBD1 (5 bases). In germline, CDR1 is SGDLS, CDR2 YYNGEE. CDR3 length: 15 residues. The V end was cut by 3 bases, the J end by 1 base, with 12 bases between. In nucleotides, the CDR3 is TGTGCCAGCAGCGCGACAGTCTTGGGCACAGATACGCAGTATTTT. Amino acids: CASSATVLGTDTQYF.

This clonotype was detected many times. The chain links TRBV20-1 to TRBJ2-3, with 9 bases that match TRBD2. The CDR3 contains 15 residues. Trimming took 1 base from V and 1 from J; bases not matched to a gene: 3. The V gene's germline CDR1 is DFQATT and CDR2 SNEGSKA (reference sequence). In nucleotides, the CDR3 is TGCAGTGCTAGAGCCCTAGCGGGGCGCACAGATACGCAGTATTTT. This encodes CSARALAGRTDTQYF.

This sequence joins TRBV7-9 and TRBJ1-4; TRBD1 aligns across 9 bases. With V trimmed by 6 bases and J by 8 bases, 7 bases remained unmatched. The CDR3 has 14 residues. Germline CDR1 and CDR2: SEHNR and FQNEAQ (reference sequence). CDR3 loop: CASRRTGVGEKLFF. The CDR3 DNA reads TGTGCCAGCAGGCGGACAGGGGTGGGCGAAAAACTGTTTTTT.

V is TRBV20-1 and J is TRBJ2-7, with a tentative D call TRBD1 (6 bases). Germline V gene sequence: CDR1 DFQATT, CDR2 SNEGSKA (reference sequence). V was clipped by 3 bases and J by 0 bases, with 15 bases between them. The CDR3 consists of 15 residues. The CDR3 here is CSASIYGGSSYEQYF. The CDR3 DNA reads TGCAGTGCTAGCATTTATGGGGGCTCCTCCTACGAGCAGTACTTC.

This clonotype has a handful of counts. The V and J genes are TRBV25-1 and TRBJ2-7, with D perhaps TRBD1 (5 bases). The CDR3 has 15 amino acids. The V and J ends lost 5 bases and 3 bases respectively, with 17 bases between them. Germline assignment: CDR1 MGHDK and CDR2 SYGVNS. CDR3 loop: CASSKGAGRFYEQYF. In nucleotides, the CDR3 is TGTGCCAGCAGTAAAGGGGCTGGACGGTTCTACGAGCAGTACTTC.

The V gene is TRBV6-2 or TRBV6-3, the J gene TRBJ2-3; TRBD2 aligns across 9 bases. The V segment lost 2 bases and the J segment 6 bases; nucleotides outside the gene matches: 12. This CDR3 has 17 residues. Per germline, CDR1 MNHEY and CDR2 SVGEGT. The CDR3 sequence: CASSYPLPGLATDTQYF. In nucleotides, the CDR3 is TGTGCCAGCAGTTACCCTCTTCCGGGACTAGCTACCGATACGCAGTATTTT.

This clonotype has more than one count but fewer than ten. The CDR3 loop is CASSPPIGDLEKLFF. The CDR3 DNA reads TGCGCCAGCAGCCCTCCGATAGGGGACCTAGAAAAACTGTTTTTT. The chain links TRBV4-1 to TRBJ1-4; weak D call: TRBD1 (5 bases). This CDR3 comprises 15 residues. Trimming took off 4 bases at V and 8 bases at J, with 17 bases between the two ends. CDR1 MGHRA and CDR2 YSYEKL come from the germline V gene.

The chain couples TRBV19 to TRBJ2-7; D is possibly TRBD2 (6 bases). Per germline, CDR1 LNHDA and CDR2 SQIVND (reference sequence). V lost 10 bases and J 7 bases, leaving 14 bases between the germline ends. This CDR3 has 11 residues. CDR3 amino acids: CATSLAGEQYF. The CDR3 DNA is TGTGCCACTTCTCTCGCGGGGGAGCAGTACTTC.

The genes are TRBV20-1 and TRBJ2-1; tentative D call: TRBD2 (7 bases). The CDR3 is made up of 14 amino acids. CDR1 DFQATT and CDR2 SNEGSKA come from the germline V gene (reference sequence). DNA of the CDR3: TGCAGCGCGACTCGGGGGGCCTCATACAATGAGCAGTTCTTC. Its translation is CSATRGASYNEQFF.